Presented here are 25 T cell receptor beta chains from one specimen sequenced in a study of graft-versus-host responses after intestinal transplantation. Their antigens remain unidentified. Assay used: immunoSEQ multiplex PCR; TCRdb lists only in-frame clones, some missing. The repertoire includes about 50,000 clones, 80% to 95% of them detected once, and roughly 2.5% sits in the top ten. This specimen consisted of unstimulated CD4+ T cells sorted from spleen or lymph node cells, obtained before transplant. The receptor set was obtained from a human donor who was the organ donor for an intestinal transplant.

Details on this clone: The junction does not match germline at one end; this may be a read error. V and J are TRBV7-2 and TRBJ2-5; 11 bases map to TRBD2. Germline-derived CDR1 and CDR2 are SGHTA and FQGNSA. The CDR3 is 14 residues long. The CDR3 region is CASSLAGGQETQYF. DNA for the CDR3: TGTGCCAGCAGCCTAGCGGGAGGCCAAGAGACCCAGTACTTC.

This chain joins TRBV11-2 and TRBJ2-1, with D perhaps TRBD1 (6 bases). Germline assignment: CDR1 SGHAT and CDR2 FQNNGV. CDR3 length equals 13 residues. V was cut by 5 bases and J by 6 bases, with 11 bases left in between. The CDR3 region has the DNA TGTGCCAGCAGCCGGGACATGATCAATGAGCAGTTCTTC. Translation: CASSRDMINEQFF.

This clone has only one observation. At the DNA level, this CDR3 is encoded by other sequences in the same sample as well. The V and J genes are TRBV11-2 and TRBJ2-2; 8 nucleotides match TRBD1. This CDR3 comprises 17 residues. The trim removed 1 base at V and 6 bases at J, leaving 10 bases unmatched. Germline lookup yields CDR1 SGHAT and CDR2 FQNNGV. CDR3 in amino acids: CASSLGQGLGRSGELFF. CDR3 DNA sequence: TGTGCCAGCAGCTTAGGACAGGGGTTGGGGCGGTCCGGGGAGCTGTTTTTT.

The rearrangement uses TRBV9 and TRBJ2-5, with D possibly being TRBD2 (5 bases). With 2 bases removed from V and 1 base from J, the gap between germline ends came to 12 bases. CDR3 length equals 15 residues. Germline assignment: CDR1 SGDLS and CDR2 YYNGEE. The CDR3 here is CASSVGDPAQETQYF. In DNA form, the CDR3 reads TGTGCCAGCAGCGTGGGAGACCCCGCCCAAGAGACCCAGTACTTC.

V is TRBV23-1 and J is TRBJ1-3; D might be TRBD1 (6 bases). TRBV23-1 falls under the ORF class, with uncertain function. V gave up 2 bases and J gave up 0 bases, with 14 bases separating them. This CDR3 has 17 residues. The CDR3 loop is CASSQRFTGCSGNTIYF. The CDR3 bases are TGCGCCAGCAGTCAAAGGTTTACAGGGTGCTCTGGAAACACCATATATTTT.

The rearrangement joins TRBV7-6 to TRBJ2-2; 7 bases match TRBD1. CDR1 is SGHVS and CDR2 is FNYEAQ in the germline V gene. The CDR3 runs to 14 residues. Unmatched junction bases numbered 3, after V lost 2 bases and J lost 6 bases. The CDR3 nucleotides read TGTGCCAGCAGCTTAATGGACAGGCCCGGGGAGCTGTTTTTT. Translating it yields CASSLMDRPGELFF.

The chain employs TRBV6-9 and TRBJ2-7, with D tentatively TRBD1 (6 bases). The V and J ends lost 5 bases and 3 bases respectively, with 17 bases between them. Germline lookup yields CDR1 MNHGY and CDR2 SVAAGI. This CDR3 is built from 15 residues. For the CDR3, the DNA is TGTGCCAGCAGTGAAGGACCGGGACACCACTACGAGCAGTACTTC. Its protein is CASSEGPGHHYEQYF.

The CDR3, as DNA: TGTGCCACCAGCAGGGACAGGGGGGCAGATACGCAGTATTTT. Its protein is CATSRDRGADTQYF. The gene calls are TRBV15 and TRBJ2-3, with 10 positions matching TRBD1. Germline assignment: CDR1 LNHNV and CDR2 YYDKDF (reference sequence). With 3 bases clipped from V and 4 bases from J, the junction kept 1 base outside the gene matches. This CDR3 has 14 amino acids.

The CDR3 loop reads CASSIGGQRGYTF. DNA of the CDR3: TGTGCCAGTAGTATAGGGGGACAGCGGGGCTACACCTTC. The chain couples TRBV19 to TRBJ1-2; TRBD1 agrees at 7 bases. The CDR3 sequence is 13 residues long. Per germline, CDR1 LNHDA and CDR2 SQIVND (reference sequence). V lost 1 base, J lost 8 bases, and 4 bases stayed unmatched.

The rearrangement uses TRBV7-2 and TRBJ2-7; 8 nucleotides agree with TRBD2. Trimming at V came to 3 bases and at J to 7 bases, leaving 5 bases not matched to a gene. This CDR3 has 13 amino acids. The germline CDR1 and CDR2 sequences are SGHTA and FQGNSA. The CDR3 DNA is TGTGCCAGCAGCTTCGGGGGCGGGGGGGAGCAGTACTTC. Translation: CASSFGGGGEQYF.

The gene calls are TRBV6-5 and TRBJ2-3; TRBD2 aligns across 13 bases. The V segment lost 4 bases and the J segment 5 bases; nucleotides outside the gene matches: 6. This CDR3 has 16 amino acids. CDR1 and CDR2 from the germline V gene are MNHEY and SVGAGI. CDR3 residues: CASSLWTSGSQDTQYF. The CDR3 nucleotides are TGTGCCAGCAGTTTATGGACTAGCGGGAGCCAAGATACGCAGTATTTT.

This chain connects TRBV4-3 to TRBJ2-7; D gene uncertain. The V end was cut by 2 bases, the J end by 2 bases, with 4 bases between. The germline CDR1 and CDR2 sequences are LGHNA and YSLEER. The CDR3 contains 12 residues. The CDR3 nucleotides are TGCGCCAGCAGCCAAAATGCCTACGAGCAGTACTTC. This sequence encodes CASSQNAYEQYF.

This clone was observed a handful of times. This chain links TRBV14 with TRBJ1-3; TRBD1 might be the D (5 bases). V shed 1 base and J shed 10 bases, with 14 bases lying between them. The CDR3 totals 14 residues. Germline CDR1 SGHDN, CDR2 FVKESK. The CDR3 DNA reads TGTGCCAGCAGCCAAGCCGAGGGGTTGATAACCATATATTTT. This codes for CASSQAEGLITIYF. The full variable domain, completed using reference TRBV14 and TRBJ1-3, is EAGVTQFPSHSVIEKGQTVTLRCDPISGHDNLYWYRRVMGKEIKFLLHFVKESKQDESGMPNNRFLAERTGGTYSTLKVQPAELEDSGVYFCASSQAEGLITIYFGEGSWLTVV.

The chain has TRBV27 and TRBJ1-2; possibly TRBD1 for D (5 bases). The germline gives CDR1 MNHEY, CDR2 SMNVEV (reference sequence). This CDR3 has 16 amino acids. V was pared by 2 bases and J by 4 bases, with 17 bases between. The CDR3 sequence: CASSLTWGGASYGYTF. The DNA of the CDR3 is TGTGCCAGCAGTTTAACCTGGGGGGGAGCAAGCTATGGCTACACCTTC.

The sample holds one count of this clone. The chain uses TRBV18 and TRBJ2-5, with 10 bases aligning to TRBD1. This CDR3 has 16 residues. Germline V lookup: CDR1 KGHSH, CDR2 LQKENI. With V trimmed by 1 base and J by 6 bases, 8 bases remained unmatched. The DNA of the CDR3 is TGTGCCAGCTCACCACTGAGACAGGGGGCGAAAAAGACCCAGTACTTC. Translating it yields CASSPLRQGAKKTQYF. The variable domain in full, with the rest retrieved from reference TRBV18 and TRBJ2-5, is NAGVMQNPRHLVRRRGQEARLRCSPMKGHSHVYWYRQLPEEGLKFMVYLQKENIIDESGMPKERFSAEFPKEGPSILRIQQVVRGDSAAYFCASSPLRQGAKKTQYFGPGTRLLVL.

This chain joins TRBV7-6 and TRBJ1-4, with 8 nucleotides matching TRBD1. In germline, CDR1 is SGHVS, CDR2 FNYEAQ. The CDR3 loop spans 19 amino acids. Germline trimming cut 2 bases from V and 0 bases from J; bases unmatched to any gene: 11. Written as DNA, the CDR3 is TGTGCCAGCAGCTTATCCGGGACAGGCCTAACAGCAACTAATGAAAAACTGTTTTTT. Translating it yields CASSLSGTGLTATNEKLFF.

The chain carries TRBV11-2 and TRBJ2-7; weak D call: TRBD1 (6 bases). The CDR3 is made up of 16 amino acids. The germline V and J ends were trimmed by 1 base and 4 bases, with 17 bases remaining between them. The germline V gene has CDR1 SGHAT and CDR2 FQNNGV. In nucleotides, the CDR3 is TGTGCCAGCAGCTTAGCCCCTACAGGGTCTTCTTACGAGCAGTACTTC. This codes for CASSLAPTGSSYEQYF.

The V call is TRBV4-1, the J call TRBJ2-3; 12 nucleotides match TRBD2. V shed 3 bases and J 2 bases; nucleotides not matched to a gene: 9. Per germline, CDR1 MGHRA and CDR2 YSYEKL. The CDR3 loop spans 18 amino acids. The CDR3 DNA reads TGCGCCAGCAGCCAGAAAGGCCTAGCGGGGGGGAACACAGATACGCAGTATTTT. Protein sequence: CASSQKGLAGGNTDTQYF.

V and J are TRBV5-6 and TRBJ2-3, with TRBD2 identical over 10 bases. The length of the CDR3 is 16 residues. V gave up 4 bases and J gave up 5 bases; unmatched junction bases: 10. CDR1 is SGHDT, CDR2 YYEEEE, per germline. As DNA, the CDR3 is TGTGCCAGCAGCGCCCTAGCGGGAGTCGGGAGAGATACGCAGTATTTT. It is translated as CASSALAGVGRDTQYF.

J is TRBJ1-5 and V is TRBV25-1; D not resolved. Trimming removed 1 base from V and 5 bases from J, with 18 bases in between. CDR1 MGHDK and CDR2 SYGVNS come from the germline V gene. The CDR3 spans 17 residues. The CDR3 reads CASSESPLTLLHQPQHF. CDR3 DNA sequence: TGTGCCAGCAGTGAATCCCCCTTGACCCTACTTCATCAGCCCCAGCATTTT.

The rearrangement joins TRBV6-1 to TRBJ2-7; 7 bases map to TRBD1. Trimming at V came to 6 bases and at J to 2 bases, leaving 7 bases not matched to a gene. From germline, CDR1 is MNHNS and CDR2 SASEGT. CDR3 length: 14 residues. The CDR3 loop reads CASSPDREPYEQYF. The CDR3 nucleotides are TGTGCCAGCAGCCCAGACAGGGAGCCCTACGAGCAGTACTTC.

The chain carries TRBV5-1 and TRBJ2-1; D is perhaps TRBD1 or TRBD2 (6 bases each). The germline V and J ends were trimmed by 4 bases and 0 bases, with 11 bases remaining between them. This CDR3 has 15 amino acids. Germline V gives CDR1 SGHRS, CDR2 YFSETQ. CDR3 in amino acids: CASSPGGRSYNEQFF. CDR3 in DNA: TGCGCCAGCAGCCCTGGGGGGCGCTCCTACAATGAGCAGTTCTTC.

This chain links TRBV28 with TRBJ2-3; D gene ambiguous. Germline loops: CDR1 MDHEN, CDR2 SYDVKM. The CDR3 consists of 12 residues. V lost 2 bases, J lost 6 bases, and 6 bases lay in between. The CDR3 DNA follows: TGTGCCAGCAGTTTAAGTAGGGATACGCAGTATTTT. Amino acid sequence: CASSLSRDTQYF. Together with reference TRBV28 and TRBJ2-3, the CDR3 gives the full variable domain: DVKVTQSSRYLVKRTGEKVFLECVQDMDHENMFWYRQDPGLGLRLIYFSYDVKMKEKGDIPEGYSVSREKKERFSLILESASTNQTSMYLCASSLSRDTQYFGPGTRLTVL.

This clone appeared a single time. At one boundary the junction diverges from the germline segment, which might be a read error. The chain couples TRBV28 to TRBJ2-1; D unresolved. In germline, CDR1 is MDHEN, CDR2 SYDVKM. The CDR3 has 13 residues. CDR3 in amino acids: CASSLDSNNEQFF. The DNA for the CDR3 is TGTGCCAGCAGTCTTGACTCCAACAATGAGCAGTTCTTC.

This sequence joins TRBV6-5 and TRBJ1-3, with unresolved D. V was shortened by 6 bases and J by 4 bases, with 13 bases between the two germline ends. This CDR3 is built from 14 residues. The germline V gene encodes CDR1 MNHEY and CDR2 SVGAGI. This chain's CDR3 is CASRPSKGGNTIYF. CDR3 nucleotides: TGTGCCAGCAGACCCTCAAAGGGAGGAAACACCATATATTTT.